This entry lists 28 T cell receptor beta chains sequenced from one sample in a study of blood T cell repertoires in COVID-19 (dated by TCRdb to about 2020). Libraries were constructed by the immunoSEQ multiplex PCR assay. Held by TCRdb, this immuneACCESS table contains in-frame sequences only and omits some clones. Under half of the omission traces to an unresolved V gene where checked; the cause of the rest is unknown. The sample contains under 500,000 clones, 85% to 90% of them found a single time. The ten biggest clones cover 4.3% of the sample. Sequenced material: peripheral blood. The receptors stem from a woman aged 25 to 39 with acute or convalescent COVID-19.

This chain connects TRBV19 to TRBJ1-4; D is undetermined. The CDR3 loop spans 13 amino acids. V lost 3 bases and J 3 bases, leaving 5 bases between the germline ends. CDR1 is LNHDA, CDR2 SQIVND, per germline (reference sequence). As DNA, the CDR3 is TGTGCCAGTAGTATGTCGTCTAATGAAAAACTGTTTTTT. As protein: CASSMSSNEKLFF.

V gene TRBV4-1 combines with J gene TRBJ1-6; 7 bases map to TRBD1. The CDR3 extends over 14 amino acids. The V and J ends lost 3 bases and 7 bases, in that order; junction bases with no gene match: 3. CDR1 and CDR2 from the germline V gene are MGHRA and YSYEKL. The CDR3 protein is CASSQDRWNSPLHF. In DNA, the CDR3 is TGCGCCAGCAGCCAGGACAGGTGGAATTCACCCCTCCACTTT.

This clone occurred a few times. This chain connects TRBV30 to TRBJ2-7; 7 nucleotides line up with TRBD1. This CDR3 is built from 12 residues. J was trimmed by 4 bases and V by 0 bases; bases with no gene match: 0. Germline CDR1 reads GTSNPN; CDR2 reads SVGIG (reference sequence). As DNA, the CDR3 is TGTGCCTGGAGTGTACAGGGGTACGAGCAGTACTTC. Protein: CAWSVQGYEQYF. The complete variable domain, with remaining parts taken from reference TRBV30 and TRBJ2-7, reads SQTIHQWPATLVQPVGSPLSLECTVEGTSNPNLYWYRQAAGRGLQLLFYSVGIGQISSEVPQNLSASRPQDRQFILSSKKLLLSDSGFYLCAWSVQGYEQYFGPGTRLTVT.

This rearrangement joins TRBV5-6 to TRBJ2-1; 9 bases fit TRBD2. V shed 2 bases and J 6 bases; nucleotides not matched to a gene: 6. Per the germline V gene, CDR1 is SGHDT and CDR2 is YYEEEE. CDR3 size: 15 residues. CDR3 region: CASSFGTSLANEQFF. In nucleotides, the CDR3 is TGTGCCAGCAGCTTCGGGACTAGCTTGGCCAATGAGCAGTTCTTC.

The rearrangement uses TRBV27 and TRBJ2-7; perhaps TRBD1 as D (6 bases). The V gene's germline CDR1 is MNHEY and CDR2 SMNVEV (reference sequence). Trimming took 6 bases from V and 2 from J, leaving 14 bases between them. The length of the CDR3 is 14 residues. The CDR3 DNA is TGTGCCAGCAGCCAACAGGGCCCGACCTACGAGCAGTACTTC. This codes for CASSQQGPTYEQYF.

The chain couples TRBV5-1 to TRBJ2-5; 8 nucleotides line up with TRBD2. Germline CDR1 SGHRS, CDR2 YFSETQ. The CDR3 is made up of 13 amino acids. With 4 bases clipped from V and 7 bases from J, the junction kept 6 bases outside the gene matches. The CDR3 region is CASSPDAGGTQYF. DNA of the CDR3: TGCGCCAGCAGCCCCGACGCGGGGGGGACCCAGTACTTC.

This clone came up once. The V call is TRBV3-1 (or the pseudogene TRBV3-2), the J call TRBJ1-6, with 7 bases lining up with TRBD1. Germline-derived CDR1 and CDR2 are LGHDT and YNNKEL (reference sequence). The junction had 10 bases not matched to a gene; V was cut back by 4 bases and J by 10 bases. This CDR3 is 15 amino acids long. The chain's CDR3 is CASSRARDSWSPLHF. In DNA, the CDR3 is TGTGCCAGCAGCCGAGCCCGGGACAGCTGGTCACCCCTCCACTTT.

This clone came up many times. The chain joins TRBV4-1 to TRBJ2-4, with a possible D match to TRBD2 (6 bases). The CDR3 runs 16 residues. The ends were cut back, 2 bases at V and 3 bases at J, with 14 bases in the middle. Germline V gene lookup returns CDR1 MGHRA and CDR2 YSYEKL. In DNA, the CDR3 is TGCGCCAGCAGCCAACTGACGGGGGTAGACAAAAACATTCAGTACTTC. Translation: CASSQLTGVDKNIQYF.

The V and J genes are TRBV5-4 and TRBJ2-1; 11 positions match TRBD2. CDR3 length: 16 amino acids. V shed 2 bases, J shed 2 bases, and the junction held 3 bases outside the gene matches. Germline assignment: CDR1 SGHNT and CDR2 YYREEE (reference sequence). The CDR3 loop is CASSLSLAGAYNEQFF. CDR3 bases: TGTGCCAGCAGCTTATCACTAGCGGGGGCCTACAATGAGCAGTTCTTC.

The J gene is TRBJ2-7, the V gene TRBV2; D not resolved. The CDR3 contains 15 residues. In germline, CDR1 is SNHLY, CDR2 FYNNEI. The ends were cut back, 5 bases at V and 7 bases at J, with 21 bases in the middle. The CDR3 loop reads CASSLVVGRLLEQYF. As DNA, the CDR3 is TGTGCCAGCAGTTTGGTGGTGGGCAGGCTCCTAGAGCAGTACTTC.

CDR3 DNA: TGTGCCAGCTCACCGATGCGTAATGAAAAACTGTTTTTT. This gives the protein CASSPMRNEKLFF. The V gene is TRBV6-5, the J gene TRBJ1-4; D call uncertain. The CDR3 length is 13 residues. CDR1 is MNHEY, CDR2 SVGAGI, per germline. V gave up 8 bases and J gave up 4 bases, with 11 bases separating them.

The CDR3 DNA follows: TGTGCCAGCAGCTTCAGCGGACAGGGCTACTCTGGGGCCAACGTCCTGACTTTC. Residues: CASSFSGQGYSGANVLTF. The chain carries TRBV7-3 and TRBJ2-6; 8 bases are a match to TRBD1. The V segment lost 3 bases and the J segment 0 bases; nucleotides outside the gene matches: 7. The CDR3 is 18 residues long. Germline V lookup: CDR1 SGHTA, CDR2 FQGTGA.

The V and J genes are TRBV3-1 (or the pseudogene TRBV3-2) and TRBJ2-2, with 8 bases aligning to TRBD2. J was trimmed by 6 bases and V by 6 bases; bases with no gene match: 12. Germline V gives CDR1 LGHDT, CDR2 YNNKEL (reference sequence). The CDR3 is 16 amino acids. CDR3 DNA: TGTGCCAGCAGACCCCCTGCGGGGGGAACGGCCGGGGAGCTGTTTTTT. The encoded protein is CASRPPAGGTAGELFF.

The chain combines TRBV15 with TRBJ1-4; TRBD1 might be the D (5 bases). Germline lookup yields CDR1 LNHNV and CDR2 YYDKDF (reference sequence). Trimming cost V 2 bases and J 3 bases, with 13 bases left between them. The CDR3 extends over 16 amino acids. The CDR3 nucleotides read TGTGCCACCAGCAGAAAACTCCAGGGCGCTAATGAAAAACTGTTTTTT. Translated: CATSRKLQGANEKLFF. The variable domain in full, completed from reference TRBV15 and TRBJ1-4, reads DAMVIQNPRYQVTQFGKPVTLSCSQTLNHNVMYWYQQKSSQAPKLLFHYYDKDFNNEADTPDNFQSRRPNTSFCFLDIRSPGLGDTAMYLCATSRKLQGANEKLFFGSGTQLSVL.

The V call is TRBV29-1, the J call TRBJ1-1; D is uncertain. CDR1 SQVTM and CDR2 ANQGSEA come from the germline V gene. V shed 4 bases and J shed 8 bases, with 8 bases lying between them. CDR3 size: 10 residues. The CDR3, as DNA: TGCAGCGTTGCCAGCGAAGAAGCTTTCTTT. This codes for CSVASEEAFF. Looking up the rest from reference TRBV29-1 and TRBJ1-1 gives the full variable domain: SAVISQKPSRDICQRGTSLTIQCQVDSQVTMMFWYRQQPGQSLTLIATANQGSEATYESGFVIDKFPISRPNLTFSTLTVSNMSPEDSSIYLCSVASEEAFFGQGTRLTVV.

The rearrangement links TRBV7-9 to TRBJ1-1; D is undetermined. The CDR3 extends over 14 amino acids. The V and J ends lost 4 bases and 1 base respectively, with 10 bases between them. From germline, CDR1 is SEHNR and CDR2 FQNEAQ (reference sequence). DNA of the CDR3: TGTGCCAGCAGCTCATCGATACAGAACACTGAAGCTTTCTTT. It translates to CASSSSIQNTEAFF.

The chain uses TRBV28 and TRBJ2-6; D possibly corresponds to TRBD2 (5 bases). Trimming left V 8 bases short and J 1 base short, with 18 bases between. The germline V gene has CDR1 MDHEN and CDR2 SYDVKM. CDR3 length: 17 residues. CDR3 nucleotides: TGTGCCAGCCGGCGGGCCGGAGCCCCATCTGGGGCCAACGTCCTGACTTTC. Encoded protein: CASRRAGAPSGANVLTF.

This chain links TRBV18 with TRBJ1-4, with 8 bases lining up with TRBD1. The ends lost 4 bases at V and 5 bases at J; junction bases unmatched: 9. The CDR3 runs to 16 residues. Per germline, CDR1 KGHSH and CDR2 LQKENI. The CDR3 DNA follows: TGTGCCAGCTCACTGAGATTGGGACAGGAAAATGAAAAACTGTTTTTT. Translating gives CASSLRLGQENEKLFF.

The CDR3 reads CATSDTRGGTGDTQYF. CDR3 DNA sequence: TGTGCCACCAGTGACACGCGGGGGGGAACAGGGGATACGCAGTATTTT. The chain couples TRBV24-1 to TRBJ2-3; 9 bases map to TRBD2. Germline CDR1 is KGHDR and CDR2 is SFDVKD. This CDR3 is 16 amino acids long. The trim removed 4 bases at V and 6 bases at J, leaving 10 bases unmatched.

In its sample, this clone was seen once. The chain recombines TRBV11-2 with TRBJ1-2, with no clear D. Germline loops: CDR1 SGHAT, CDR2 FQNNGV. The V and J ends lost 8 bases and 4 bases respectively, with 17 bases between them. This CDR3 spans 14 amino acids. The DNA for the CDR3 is TGTGCCAGCTCCCCTTGGACTCCTCTCTATGGCTACACCTTC. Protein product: CASSPWTPLYGYTF. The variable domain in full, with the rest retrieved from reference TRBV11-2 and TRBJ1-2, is EAGVAQSPRYKIIEKRQSVAFWCNPISGHATLYWYQQILGQGPKLLIQFQNNGVVDDSQLPKDRFSAERLKGVDSTLKIQPAKLEDSAVYLCASSPWTPLYGYTFGSGTRLTVV.

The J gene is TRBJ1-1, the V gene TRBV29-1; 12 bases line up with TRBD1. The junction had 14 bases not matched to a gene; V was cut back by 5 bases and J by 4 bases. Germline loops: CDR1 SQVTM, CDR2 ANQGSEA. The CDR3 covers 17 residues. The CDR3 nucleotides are TGCAGCGTTCTCGCGGGGGACAGGGGGCGAAGGGGCACTGAAGCTTTCTTT. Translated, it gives CSVLAGDRGRRGTEAFF.

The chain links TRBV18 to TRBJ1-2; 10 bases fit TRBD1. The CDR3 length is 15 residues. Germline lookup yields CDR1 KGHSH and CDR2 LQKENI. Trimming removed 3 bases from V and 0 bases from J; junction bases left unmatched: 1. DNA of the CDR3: TGTGCCAGCTCACCGGGACAGGGGCCTAACTATGGCTACACCTTC. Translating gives CASSPGQGPNYGYTF.

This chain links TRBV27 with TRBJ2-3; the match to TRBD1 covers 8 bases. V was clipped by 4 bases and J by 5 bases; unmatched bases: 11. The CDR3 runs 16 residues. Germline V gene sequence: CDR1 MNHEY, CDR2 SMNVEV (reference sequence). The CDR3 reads CASSSLLDRAKDTQYF. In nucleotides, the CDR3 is TGTGCCAGCAGTTCTCTGCTGGACAGGGCTAAAGATACGCAGTATTTT.

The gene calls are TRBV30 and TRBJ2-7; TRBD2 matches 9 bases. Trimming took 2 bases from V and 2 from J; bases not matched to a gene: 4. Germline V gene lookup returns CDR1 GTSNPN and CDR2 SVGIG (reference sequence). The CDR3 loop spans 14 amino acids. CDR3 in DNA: TGTGCCTGGAGTAGCGGGGGGACTACCTACGAGCAGTACTTC. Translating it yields CAWSSGGTTYEQYF.

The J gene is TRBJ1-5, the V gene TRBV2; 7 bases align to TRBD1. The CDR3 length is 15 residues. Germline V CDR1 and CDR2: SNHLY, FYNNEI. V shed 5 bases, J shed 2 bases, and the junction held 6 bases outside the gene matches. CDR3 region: CASSRTGWGNQPQHF. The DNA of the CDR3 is TGTGCCAGCAGTCGGACAGGTTGGGGCAATCAGCCCCAGCATTTT.

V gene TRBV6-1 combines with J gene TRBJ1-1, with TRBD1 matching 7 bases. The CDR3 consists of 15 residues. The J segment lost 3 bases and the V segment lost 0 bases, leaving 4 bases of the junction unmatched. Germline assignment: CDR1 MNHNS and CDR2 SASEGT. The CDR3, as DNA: TGTGCCAGCAGTGAAGCGGCACAGGGGTACACTGAAGCTTTCTTT. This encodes CASSEAAQGYTEAFF.

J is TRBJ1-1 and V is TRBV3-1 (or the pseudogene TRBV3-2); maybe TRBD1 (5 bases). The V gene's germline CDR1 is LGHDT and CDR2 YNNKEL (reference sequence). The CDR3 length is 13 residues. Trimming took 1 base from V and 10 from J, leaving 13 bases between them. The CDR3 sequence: CASSQGRDSGAFF. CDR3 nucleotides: TGTGCCAGCAGCCAAGGGCGGGACTCTGGAGCTTTCTTT.

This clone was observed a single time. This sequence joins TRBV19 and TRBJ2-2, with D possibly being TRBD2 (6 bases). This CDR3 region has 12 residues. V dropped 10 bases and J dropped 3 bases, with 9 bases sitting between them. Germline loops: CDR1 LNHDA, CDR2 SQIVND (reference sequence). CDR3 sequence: CATRDYTGELFF. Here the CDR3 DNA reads TGTGCCACTAGGGACTACACCGGGGAGCTGTTTTTT.